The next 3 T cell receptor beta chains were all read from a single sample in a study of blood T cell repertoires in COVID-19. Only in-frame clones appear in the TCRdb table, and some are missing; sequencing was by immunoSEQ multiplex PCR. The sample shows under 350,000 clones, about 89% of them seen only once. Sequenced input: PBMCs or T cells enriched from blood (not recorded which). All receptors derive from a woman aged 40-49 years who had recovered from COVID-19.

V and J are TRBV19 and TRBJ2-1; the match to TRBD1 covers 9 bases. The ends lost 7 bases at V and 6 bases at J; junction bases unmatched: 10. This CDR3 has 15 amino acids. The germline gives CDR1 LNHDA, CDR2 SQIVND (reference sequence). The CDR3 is CASNLPGQGINEQFF. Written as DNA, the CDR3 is TGTGCCAGTAACCTACCGGGACAGGGTATCAATGAGCAGTTCTTC. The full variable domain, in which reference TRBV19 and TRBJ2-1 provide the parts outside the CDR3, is DGGITQSPKYLFRKEGQNVTLSCEQNLNHDAMYWYRQDPGQGLRLIYYSQIVNDFQKGDIAEGYSVSREKKESFPLTVTSAQKNPTAFYLCASNLPGQGINEQFFGPGTRLTVL.

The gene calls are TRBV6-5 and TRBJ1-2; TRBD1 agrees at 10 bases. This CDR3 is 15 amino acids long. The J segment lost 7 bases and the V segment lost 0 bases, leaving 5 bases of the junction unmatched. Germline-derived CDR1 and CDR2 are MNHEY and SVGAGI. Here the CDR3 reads CASSYSRQGAGGYTF. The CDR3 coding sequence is TGTGCCAGCAGTTACTCGCGACAGGGGGCAGGTGGCTACACCTTC.

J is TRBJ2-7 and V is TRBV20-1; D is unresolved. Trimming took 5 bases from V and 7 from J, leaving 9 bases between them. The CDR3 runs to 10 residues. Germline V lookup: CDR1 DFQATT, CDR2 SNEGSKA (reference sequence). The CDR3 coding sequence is TGCAGTGCTCGTTCAGGAGAGCAGTACTTC. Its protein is CSARSGEQYF.